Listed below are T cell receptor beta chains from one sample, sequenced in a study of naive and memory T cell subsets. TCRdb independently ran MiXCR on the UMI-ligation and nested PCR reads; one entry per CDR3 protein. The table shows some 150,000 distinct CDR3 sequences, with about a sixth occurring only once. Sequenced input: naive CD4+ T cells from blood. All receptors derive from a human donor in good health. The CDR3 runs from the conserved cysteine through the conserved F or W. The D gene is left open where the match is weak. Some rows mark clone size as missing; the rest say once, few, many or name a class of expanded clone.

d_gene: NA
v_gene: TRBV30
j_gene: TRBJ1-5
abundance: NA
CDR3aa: CAWSMKAGQPQHF
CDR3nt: TGTGCCTGGAGTATGAAGGCGGGCCAGCCCCAGCATTTT

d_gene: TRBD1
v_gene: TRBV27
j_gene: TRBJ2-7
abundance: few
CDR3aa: CASKLGQASYEQYF
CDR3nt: TGTGCCAGCAAACTCGGACAGGCCTCCTACGAGCAGTACTTC

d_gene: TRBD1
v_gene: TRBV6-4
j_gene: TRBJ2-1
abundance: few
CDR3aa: CASSERSRDRVLSSVNEQFF
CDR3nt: TGTGCCAGCAGCGAACGTTCCCGGGACAGGGTTCTCTCTAGCGTCAATGAGCAGTTCTTC

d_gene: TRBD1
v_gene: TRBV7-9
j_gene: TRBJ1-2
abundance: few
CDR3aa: CASSVQGKVYGYTF
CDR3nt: TGTGCCAGCAGCGTACAGGGGAAGGTCTATGGCTACACCTTC

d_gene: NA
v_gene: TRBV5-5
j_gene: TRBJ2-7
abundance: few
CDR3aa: CASSSSGASYEQYF
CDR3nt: TGTGCCAGCAGCAGTAGCGGAGCATCCTACGAGCAGTACTTC

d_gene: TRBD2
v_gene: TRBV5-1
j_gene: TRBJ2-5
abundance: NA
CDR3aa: CASSLATSGMYQETQYF
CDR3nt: TGCGCCAGCAGCTTGGCGACTAGCGGGATGTACCAAGAGACCCAGTACTTC

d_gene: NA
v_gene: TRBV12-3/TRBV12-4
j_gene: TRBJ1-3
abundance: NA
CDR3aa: CATRSSGASGNTIYF
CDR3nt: TGTGCCACCCGGTCCTCCGGGGCCTCTGGAAACACCATATATTTT

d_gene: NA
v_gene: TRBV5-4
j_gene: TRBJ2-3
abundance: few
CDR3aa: CASTPNRGGDTQYF
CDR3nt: TGTGCCAGCACCCCCAACCGTGGCGGGGATACGCAGTATTTT

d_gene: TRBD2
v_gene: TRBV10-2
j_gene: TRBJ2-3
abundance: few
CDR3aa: CASGKLAGASDTQYF
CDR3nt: TGCGCCAGCGGAAAACTAGCGGGAGCTTCGGATACGCAGTATTTT

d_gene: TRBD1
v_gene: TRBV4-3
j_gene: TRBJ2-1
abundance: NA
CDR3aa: CASSQGTGALAYNEQFF
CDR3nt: TGCGCCAGCAGCCAAGGGACAGGGGCCCTAGCATACAATGAGCAGTTCTTC

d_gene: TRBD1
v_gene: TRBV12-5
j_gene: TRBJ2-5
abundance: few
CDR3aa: CATRTGRQETQYF
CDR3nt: TGTGCTACCAGGACAGGGCGGCAAGAGACCCAGTACTTC

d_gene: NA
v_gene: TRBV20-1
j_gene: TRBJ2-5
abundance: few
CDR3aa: CSAIVERLRETQYF
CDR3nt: TGCAGTGCTATTGTTGAGCGGCTCAGGGAGACCCAGTACTTC

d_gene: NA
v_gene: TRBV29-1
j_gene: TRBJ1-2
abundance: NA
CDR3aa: CSVGAPLGGRNTNYGYTF
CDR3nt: TGCAGCGTCGGCGCCCCGCTAGGAGGGAGAAATACTAACTATGGCTACACCTTC

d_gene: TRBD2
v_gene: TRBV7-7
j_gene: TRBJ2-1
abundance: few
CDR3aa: CASSVIAGPYNEQFF
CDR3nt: TGTGCCAGCAGCGTAATAGCGGGACCCTACAATGAGCAGTTCTTC

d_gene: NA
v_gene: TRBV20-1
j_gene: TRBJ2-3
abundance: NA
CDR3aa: CSARAVSTDTQYF
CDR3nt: TGCAGTGCTCGGGCGGTGAGCACAGATACGCAGTATTTT

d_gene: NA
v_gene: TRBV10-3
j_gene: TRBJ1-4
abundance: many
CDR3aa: CAIKEQGNEKLFF
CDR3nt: TGTGCCATCAAAGAACAGGGCAATGAAAAACTGTTTTTT

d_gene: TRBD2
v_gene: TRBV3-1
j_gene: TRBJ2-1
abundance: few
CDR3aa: CASSLSLGAGDDNFEQFF
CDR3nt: TGTGCCAGCAGCCTGTCATTGGGAGCGGGGGACGACAATTTTGAGCAGTTCTTC

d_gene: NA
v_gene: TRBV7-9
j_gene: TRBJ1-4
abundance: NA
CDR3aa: CASSLGQANEKLFF
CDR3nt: TGTGCCAGCAGCTTAGGTCAAGCTAATGAAAAACTGTTTTTT

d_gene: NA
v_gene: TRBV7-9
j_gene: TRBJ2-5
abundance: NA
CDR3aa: CASSLQTGQETQYF
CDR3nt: TGTGCCAGCAGCCTTCAGACAGGTCAGGAGACCCAGTACTTC

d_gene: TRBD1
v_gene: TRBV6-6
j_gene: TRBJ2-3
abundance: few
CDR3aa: CASSYSGQTDTQYF
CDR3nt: TGTGCCAGCAGTTACTCGGGACAGACAGATACGCAGTATTTT

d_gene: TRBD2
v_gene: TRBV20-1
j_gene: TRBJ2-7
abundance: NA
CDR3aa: CSAQRTSVPGYEQYF
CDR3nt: TGCAGTGCGCAGAGGACTAGCGTCCCTGGTTACGAGCAGTACTTC

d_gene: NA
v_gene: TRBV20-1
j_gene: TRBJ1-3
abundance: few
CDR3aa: CSVQQESGNTIYF
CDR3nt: TGCAGTGTACAACAGGAGTCTGGAAACACCATATATTTT

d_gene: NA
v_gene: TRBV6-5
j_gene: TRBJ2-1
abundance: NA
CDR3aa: CASSSNLGLPNEQFF
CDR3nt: TGTGCCAGCAGCTCTAACCTCGGACTTCCCAATGAGCAGTTCTTC

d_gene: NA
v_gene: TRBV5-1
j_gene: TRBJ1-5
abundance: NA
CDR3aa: CASSSGGGNQPQHF
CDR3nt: TGCGCCAGCAGCTCGGGAGGTGGGAATCAGCCCCAGCATTTT

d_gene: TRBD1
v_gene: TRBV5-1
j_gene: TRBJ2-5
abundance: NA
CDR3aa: CASSETGGRETQYF
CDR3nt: TGCGCCAGCAGCGAAACAGGGGGTCGCGAGACCCAGTACTTC

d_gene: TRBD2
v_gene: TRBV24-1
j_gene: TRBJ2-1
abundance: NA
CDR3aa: CATSDATSGSNYEQFF
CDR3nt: TGTGCCACCAGTGATGCGACTAGCGGGAGTAACTATGAGCAGTTCTTC

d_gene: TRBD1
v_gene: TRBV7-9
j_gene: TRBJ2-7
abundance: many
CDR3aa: CASRSGQSSYEQYF
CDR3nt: TGTGCCAGCAGATCGGGACAGTCCTCCTACGAGCAGTACTTC

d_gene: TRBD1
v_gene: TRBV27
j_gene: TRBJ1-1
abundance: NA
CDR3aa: CASSLRRVTRQGEAFF
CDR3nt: TGTGCCAGCAGTTTGAGACGAGTCACTAGACAGGGTGAAGCTTTCTTT

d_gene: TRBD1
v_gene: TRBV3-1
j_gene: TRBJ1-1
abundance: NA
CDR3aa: CASSQTGPNTEAFF
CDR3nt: TGTGCCAGCAGCCAGACAGGGCCGAACACTGAAGCTTTCTTT

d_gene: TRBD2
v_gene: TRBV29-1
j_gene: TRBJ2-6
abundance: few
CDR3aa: CSVSTSGGGANVLTF
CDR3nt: TGCAGCGTGTCTACTAGCGGTGGTGGGGCCAACGTCCTGACTTTC